The sequence of this T cell receptor (beta chain) was determined in a study of OX40 agonist ivuxolimab in advanced cancers. As for the study in general: In this cohort, patients received ivuxolimab, an agonistic anti-OX40 (CD134) antibody.

In the case of this clone: The antigen is not known.

Assay: immunoSEQ multiplex PCR; the TCRdb copy retains only in-frame clones and omits some. Of approximately 77,000 clones listed, more than 80% are singletons. Study results and caveats: Partly responding patients at 0.1-3.0 mg/kg showed some of the smallest clonal expansion.

V was cut by 4 bases and J by 3 bases, with 14 bases left in between. The length of the CDR3 is 15 residues. CDR1 and CDR2 from the germline V gene are SGHTA and FQGNSA. The receptor's source is an adult with an advanced solid tumor such as melanoma, head and neck, liver or kidney cancer. The starting material was CD4+ or CD8+ T cells sorted from blood, obtained in a trial of the OX40 agonist ivuxolimab. This chain links TRBV7-2 with TRBJ2-3; maybe TRBD1 (5 bases). In DNA, the CDR3 is TGTGCCAGCAGCTCCCCTAGGGGCGTGACAGATACGCAGTATTTT. Protein product: CASSSPRGVTDTQYF.